This entry lists 4 T cell receptor beta chains sequenced from one sample in a study of T-cell memory formation after mild COVID-19. TCRdb recomputed calls from the 5' RACE reads with MiXCR, one row per CDR3 protein. The sample includes under 250,000 distinct CDR3 sequences, roughly 10% seen only once; the top ten take around 21%. Sequenced input: PBMCs or a T cell subset sorted from them (not recorded which). These receptor sequences come from a man aged 18 to 30 who had mild COVID-19 (a few samples of this study predate the infection). Cell type and time point are not known.

This clonotype was recorded at least ten times. The genes are TRBV4-2 and TRBJ1-4; D possibly corresponds to TRBD1 (6 bases). Germline values: CDR1 LGHNA, CDR2 YNFKEQ. Trimming stripped 5 bases from V and 4 bases from J, with 11 bases between. The length of the CDR3 is 14 residues. CDR3 in DNA: TGTGCCAGCAGCGGACAGCCTCGTAATGAAAAACTGTTTTTT. Its protein product is CASSGQPRNEKLFF.

The sample holds a few counts of this clonotype. This chain connects TRBV5-8 to TRBJ2-1, with no clear D. V lost 6 bases and J lost 10, with 11 bases in between. The CDR3 covers 11 residues. Per the germline V gene, CDR1 is SGHTS and CDR2 is YDEGEE. The CDR3 is CASTMWWEQFF. The CDR3 DNA follows: TGTGCCAGCACCATGTGGTGGGAGCAGTTCTTC.

This clonotype was seen many times. J is TRBJ1-1 and V is TRBV7-2; D gene ambiguous. Germline V gene sequence: CDR1 SGHTA, CDR2 FQGNSA. V lost 3 bases to trimming and J lost 1 base, with 9 bases between them. The CDR3 is made up of 14 amino acids. The CDR3 is CASSFSGQNTEAFF. The CDR3 nucleotides read TGTGCCAGCAGCTTCTCCGGGCAGAACACTGAAGCTTTCTTT.

This clonotype was seen only a few times. V usage is TRBV19 and J usage is TRBJ1-5; 7 bases agree with TRBD1. The CDR3 has 13 amino acids. With 3 bases clipped from V and 13 bases from J, the junction kept 9 bases outside the gene matches. Germline V gene data show CDR1 as LNHDA and CDR2 as SQIVND (reference sequence). The CDR3 region has the DNA TGTGCCAGTAGTATCAACAGGGGTGGCCCTCAGCATTTT. This translates into CASSINRGGPQHF. Variable domain in full (rest from reference TRBV19 and TRBJ1-5): DGGITQSPKYLFRKEGQNVTLSCEQNLNHDAMYWYRQDPGQGLRLIYYSQIVNDFQKGDIAEGYSVSREKKESFPLTVTSAQKNPTAFYLCASSINRGGPQHFGDGTRLSIL.